This note documents a single T cell receptor beta chain sequence. Its target is not known. V gave up 6 bases and J gave up 0 bases, with 9 bases separating them. Looked up from germline, CDR1 is MNHEY and CDR2 is SVGAGI. This CDR3 region has 14 residues. This record comes from a study of somatic mutations in cytotoxic T cells in rheumatoid arthritis. Across the whole study: Some V beta antibody-stained T-cell populations were flow-sorted at nearly 100% purity, including V beta1+ cells sequenced for TCRB.

Points from the study as a whole: The antigen targets of the expanded CD8+ clones lacked identification. Over 20% of CD8+ cells belonged to the largest CD8+ clone in about an eighth of the roughly 60 patients. Levels of CD8+ T-cell clonality in rheumatoid arthritis patients were statistically indistinguishable from those seen in age-matched healthy controls, with no significant difference.

Sequenced by immunoSEQ multiplex PCR; TCRdb stores in-frame clones only, minus some. This sample has about 15,000 clones, with about 69% found just once. The chain is built from TRBV6-5 and TRBJ2-1, with D possibly TRBD2 on 5 matching bases. The sequenced sample consisted of CD8+ T cells sorted from blood. This sequence was found in an adult with rheumatoid arthritis. DNA for the CDR3: TGTGCCAGCAGGACCGGGGACTCCTACAATGAGCAGTTCTTC. The encoded protein is CASRTGDSYNEQFF.